This T cell receptor beta chain is drawn from a study of blood T cell repertoires in COVID-19. Overall study: Collection of acute and convalescent COVID-19 samples took place in the United States, Italy and Spain. PBMCs, B-cell-depleted T cells, or T cells provided the cDNA or gDNA that made up the material.

The trim removed 1 base at V and 1 base at J, leaving 2 bases unmatched. The CDR3 contains 16 residues. CDR1 is MDHEN and CDR2 is SYDVKM in the germline V gene. As handled by the study authors: Nucleated cell number was recorded as an estimate derived from reference gene primer amplification. Method: immunoSEQ multiplex PCR; TCRdb's copy keeps in-frame clones and lacks some. D and trimming come from the DNA, and the V and J calls and clone size come from that table. The sample lists tens of thousands of clones; about 89% were seen once. The source material was peripheral blood. The gene calls are TRBV28 and TRBJ1-5; 9 nucleotides align to TRBD1. This TCR was sampled from a man in his 70s with active or convalescent COVID-19. The CDR3 here is CASSLLQGASNQPQHF. The CDR3 DNA sequence: TGTGCCAGCAGTTTATTACAGGGGGCGAGCAATCAGCCCCAGCATTTT.